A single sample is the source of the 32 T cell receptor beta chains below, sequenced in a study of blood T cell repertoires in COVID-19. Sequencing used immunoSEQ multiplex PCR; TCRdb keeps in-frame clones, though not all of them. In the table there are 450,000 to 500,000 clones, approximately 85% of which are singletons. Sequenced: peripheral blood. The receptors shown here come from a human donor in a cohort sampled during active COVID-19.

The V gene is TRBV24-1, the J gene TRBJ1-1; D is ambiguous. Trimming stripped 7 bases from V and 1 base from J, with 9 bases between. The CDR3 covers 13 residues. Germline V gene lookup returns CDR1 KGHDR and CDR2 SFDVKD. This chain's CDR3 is CATSGGANTEAFF. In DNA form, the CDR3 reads TGTGCCACCAGCGGCGGAGCGAACACTGAAGCTTTCTTT.

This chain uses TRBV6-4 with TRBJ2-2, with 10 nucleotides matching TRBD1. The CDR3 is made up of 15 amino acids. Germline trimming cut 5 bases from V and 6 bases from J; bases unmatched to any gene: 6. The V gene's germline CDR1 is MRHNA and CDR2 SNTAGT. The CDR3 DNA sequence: TGTGCCAGCAGTTTGGGACAGGGGTTTCCCGGGGAGCTGTTTTTT. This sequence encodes CASSLGQGFPGELFF.

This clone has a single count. Here the CDR3 reads CASREGPMNTEAFF. CDR3 nucleotides: TGTGCCAGCAGGGAGGGGCCTATGAACACTGAAGCTTTCTTT. The chain uses TRBV2 and TRBJ1-1; perhaps TRBD1 as D (5 bases). There are 14 residues in the CDR3. Germline V gives CDR1 SNHLY, CDR2 FYNNEI. V lost 6 bases and J 0 bases, leaving 11 bases between the germline ends.

CDR3: CASSLVAAEQYF. In DNA, the CDR3 is TGTGCCAGCAGCTTAGTGGCCGCCGAGCAGTACTTC. This chain connects TRBV7-2 to TRBJ2-7; D call uncertain. The CDR3 sequence is 12 residues long. CDR1 SGHTA and CDR2 FQGNSA come from the germline V gene. With 1 base removed from V and 6 bases from J, the gap between germline ends came to 7 bases.

The DNA for the CDR3 is TGTGCCAGCAGCCAAGATGGGACAGGGGGCTACCAGCCCCAGCATTTT. This encodes CASSQDGTGGYQPQHF. The chain is built from TRBV3-1 (or the pseudogene TRBV3-2) and TRBJ1-5; the match to TRBD1 covers 12 bases. V was clipped by 0 bases and J by 7 bases; unmatched bases: 4. The CDR3 loop spans 16 amino acids. The germline CDR1 and CDR2 sequences are LGHDT and YNNKEL (reference sequence).

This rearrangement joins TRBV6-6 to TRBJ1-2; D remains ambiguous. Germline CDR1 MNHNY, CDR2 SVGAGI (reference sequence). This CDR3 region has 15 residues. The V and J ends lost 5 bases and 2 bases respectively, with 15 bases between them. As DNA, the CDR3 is TGTGCCAGCAGTATAGTCGACGCAGGAAACTATGGCTACACCTTC. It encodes CASSIVDAGNYGYTF.

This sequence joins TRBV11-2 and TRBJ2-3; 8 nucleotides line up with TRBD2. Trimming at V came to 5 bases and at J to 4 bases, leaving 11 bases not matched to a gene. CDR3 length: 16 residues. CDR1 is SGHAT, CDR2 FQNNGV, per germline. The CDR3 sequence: CASSPPRSGRSDTQYF. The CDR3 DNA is TGTGCCAGCAGCCCCCCTCGAAGCGGGAGATCAGATACGCAGTATTTT.

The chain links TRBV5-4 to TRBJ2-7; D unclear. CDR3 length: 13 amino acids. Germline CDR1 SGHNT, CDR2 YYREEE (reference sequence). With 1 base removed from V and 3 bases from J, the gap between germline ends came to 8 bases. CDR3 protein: CASSLPENYEQYF. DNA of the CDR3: TGTGCCAGCAGCTTGCCCGAGAACTACGAGCAGTACTTC.

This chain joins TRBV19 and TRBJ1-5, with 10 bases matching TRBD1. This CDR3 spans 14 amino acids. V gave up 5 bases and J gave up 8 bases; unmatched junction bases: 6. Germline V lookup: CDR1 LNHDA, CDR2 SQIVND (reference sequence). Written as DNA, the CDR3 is TGTGCCAGTAGTGCGGGACAGGGGCTAGAGCCCCAGCATTTT. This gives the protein CASSAGQGLEPQHF.

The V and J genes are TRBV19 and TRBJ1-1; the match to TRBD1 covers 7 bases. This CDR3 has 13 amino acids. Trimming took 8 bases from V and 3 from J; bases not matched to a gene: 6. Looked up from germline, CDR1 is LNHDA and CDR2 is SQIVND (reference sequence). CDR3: CASSPDRYTEAFF. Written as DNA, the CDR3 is TGTGCCAGTTCGCCGGACAGGTACACTGAAGCTTTCTTT.

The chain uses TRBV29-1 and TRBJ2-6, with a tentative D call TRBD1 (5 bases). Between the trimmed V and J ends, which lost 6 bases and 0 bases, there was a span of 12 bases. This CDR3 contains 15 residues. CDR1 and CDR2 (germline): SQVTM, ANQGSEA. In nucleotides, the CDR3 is TGCAGCGTGTCTACAGGCCGCTCTGGGGCCAACGTCCTGACTTTC. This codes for CSVSTGRSGANVLTF.

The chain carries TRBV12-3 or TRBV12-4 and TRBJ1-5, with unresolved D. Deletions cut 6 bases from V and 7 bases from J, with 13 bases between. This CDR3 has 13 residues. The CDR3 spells CASSLEIGQPQHF. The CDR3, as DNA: TGTGCCAGCAGCCTAGAGATCGGCCAGCCCCAGCATTTT.

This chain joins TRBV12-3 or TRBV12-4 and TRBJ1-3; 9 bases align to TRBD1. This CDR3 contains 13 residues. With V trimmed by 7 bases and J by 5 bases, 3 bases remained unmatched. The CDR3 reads CASTGQGRNTIYF. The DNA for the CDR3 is TGTGCCAGCACGGGACAGGGAAGAAACACCATATATTTT.

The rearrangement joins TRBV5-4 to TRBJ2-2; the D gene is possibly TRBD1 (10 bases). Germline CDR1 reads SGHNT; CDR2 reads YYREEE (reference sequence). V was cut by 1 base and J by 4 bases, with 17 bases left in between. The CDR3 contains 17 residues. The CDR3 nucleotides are TGTGCCAGCAGCTTGAGCGGGAGGACAGGGGGCACCGGGGAGCTGTTTTTT. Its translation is CASSLSGRTGGTGELFF.

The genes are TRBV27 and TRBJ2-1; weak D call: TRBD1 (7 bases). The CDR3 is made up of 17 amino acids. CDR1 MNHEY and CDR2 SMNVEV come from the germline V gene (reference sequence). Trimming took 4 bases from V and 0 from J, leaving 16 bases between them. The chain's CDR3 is CASSSGGWRSSYNEQFF. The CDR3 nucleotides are TGTGCCAGCAGTTCAGGGGGGTGGCGCAGCTCCTACAATGAGCAGTTCTTC.

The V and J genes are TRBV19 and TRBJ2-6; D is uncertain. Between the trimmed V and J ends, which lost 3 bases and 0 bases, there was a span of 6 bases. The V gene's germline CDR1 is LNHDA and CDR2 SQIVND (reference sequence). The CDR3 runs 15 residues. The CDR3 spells CASSISGSGANVLTF. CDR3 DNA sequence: TGTGCCAGTAGTATCTCCGGCTCTGGGGCCAACGTCCTGACTTTC.

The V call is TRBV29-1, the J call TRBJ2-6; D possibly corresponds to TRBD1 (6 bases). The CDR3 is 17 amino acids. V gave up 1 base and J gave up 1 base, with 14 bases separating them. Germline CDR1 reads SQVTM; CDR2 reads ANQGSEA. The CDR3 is CSVEAPRGRSGANVLTF. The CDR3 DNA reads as TGCAGCGTTGAAGCTCCCAGGGGTAGGTCTGGGGCCAACGTCCTGACTTTC.

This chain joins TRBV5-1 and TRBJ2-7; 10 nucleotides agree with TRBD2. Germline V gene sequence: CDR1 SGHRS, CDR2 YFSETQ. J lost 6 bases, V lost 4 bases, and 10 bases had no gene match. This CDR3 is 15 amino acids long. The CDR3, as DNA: TGCGCCAGCAGCCCCCTAGCGGGAGAGGTGGGCGAGCAGTACTTC. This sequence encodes CASSPLAGEVGEQYF.

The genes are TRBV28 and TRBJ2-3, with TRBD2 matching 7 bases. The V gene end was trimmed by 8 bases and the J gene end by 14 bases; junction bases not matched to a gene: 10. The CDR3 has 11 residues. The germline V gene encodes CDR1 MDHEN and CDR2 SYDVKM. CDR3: CASRQGTTSYF. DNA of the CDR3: TGTGCCAGCCGTCAAGGGACTACATCGTATTTT.

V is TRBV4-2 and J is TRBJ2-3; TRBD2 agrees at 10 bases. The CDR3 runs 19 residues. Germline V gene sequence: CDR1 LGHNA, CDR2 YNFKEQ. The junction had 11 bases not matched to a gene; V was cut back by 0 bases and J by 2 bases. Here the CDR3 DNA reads TGTGCCAGCAGCCAAGAGTTCGCTCCTAGCGGGAGTTACACAGATACGCAGTATTTT. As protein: CASSQEFAPSGSYTDTQYF.

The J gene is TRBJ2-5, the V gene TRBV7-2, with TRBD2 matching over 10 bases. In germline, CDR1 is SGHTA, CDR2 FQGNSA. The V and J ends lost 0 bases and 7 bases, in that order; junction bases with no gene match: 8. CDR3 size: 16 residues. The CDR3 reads CASSLAWLAGEGTQYF. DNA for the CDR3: TGTGCCAGCAGCTTAGCTTGGCTAGCGGGAGAGGGGACCCAGTACTTC.

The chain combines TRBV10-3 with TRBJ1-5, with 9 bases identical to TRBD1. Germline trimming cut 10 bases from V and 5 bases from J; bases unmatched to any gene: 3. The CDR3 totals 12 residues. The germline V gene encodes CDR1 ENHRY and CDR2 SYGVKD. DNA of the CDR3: TGTGCCACTACAGGGGGCGATCAGCCCCAGCATTTT. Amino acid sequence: CATTGGDQPQHF.

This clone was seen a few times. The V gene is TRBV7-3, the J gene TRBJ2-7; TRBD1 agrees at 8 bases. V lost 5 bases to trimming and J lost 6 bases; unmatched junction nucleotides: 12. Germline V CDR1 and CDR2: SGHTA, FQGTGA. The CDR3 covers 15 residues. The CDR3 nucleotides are TGTGCCAGCAGCGCTACCGGGACAGGAGCGGGCGAGCAGTACTTC. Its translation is CASSATGTGAGEQYF.

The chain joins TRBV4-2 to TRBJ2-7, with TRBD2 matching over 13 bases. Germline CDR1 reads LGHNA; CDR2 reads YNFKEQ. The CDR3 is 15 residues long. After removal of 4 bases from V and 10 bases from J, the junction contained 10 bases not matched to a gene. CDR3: CASSPGTSGKGKQYF. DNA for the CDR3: TGTGCCAGCAGCCCAGGGACTAGCGGGAAGGGGAAACAGTACTTC.

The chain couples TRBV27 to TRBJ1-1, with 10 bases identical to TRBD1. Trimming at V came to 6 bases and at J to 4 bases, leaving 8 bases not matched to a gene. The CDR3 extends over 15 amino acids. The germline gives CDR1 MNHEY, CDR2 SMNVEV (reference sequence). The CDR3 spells CASSLRGQGSTEAFF. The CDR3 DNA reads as TGTGCCAGCAGCTTACGGGGACAGGGGAGCACTGAAGCTTTCTTT.

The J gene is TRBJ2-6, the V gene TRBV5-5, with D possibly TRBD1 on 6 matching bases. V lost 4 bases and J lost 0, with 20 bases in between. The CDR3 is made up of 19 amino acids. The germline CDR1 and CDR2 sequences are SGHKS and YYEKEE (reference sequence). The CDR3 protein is CASSPLTGTTSSGANVLTF. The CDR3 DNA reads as TGTGCCAGCAGCCCGCTAACCGGGACAACGAGCTCTGGGGCCAACGTCCTGACTTTC.

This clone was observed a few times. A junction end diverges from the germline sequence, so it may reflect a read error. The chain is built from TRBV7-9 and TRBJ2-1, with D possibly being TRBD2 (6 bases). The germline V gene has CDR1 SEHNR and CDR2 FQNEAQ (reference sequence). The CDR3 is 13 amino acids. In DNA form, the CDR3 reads TGTGCCAGCAGCCCACAACCCGGGGGTACTGGGATCTTC. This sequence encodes CASSPQPGGTGIF.

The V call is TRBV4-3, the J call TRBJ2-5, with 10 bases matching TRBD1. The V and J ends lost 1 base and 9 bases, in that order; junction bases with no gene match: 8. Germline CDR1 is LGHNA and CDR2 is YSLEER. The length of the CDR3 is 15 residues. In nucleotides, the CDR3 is TGCGCCAGCAGCCAAGTTCTGGGACAGGGGTTGGCCCAGTACTTC. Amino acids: CASSQVLGQGLAQYF.

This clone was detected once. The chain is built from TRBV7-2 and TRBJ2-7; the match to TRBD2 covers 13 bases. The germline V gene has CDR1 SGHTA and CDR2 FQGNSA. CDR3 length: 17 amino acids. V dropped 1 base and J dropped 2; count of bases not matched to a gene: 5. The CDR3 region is CASSLVTSGRAAYEQYF. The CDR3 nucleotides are TGTGCCAGCAGCTTAGTCACTAGCGGGAGGGCCGCCTACGAGCAGTACTTC.

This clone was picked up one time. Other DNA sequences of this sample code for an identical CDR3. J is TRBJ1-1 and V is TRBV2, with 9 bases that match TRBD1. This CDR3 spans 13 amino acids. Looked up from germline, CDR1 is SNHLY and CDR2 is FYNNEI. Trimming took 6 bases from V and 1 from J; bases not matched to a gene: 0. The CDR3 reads CASRGQGNTEAFF. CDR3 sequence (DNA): TGTGCCAGCAGGGGACAGGGGAACACTGAAGCTTTCTTT.

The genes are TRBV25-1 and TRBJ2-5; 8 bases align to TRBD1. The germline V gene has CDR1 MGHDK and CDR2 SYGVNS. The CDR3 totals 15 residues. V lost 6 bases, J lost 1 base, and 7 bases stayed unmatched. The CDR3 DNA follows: TGTGCCAGCAGCGTGGACAGGGAGTCCCAAGAGACCCAGTACTTC. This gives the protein CASSVDRESQETQYF. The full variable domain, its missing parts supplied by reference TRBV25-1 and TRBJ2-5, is EADIYQTPRYLVIGTGKKITLECSQTMGHDKMYWYQQDPGMELHLIHYSYGVNSTEKGDLSSESTVSRIRTEHFPLTLESARPSHTSQYLCASSVDRESQETQYFGPGTRLLVL.

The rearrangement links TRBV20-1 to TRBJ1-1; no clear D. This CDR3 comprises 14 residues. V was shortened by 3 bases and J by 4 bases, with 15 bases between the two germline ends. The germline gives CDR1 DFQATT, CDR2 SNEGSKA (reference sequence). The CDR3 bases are TGCAGTGCTAGTCCCATGAGCGGGGTCACTGAAGCTTTCTTT. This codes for CSASPMSGVTEAFF.